In this sample, the clone carrying this T cell receptor (beta chain) turned up many times. The antigen is not known. This specimen belongs to a study of blood T cells in healthy people across ages. General study findings and limits: Older individuals had lower TCR beta diversity per million T cells (the decline was roughly linear).

A J-beta primer mix and a sample-barcoded 5' primer were used in a second PCR of roughly 6 to 12 cycles. TCRdb ran MiXCR on the 5' RACE reads and lists one entry per CDR3 protein. Here the sample spans roughly 730,000 distinct CDR3 sequences, 56% being singletons. Germline loops: CDR1 SGHTA, CDR2 FQGNSA. The CDR3 contains 15 residues. The ends lost 6 bases at V and 2 bases at J; junction bases unmatched: 4. Researchers report isolating at least 7 million PBMCs per sample. The source is a man aged 35 to 55 in good health. The sequencing input was blood. This chain joins TRBV7-2 and TRBJ2-6, with TRBD2 matching over 7 bases. CDR3: CASRRGVAGANVLTF. The CDR3 DNA reads as TGTGCCAGCAGACGGGGGGTGGCTGGGGCCAACGTCCTGACTTTC.